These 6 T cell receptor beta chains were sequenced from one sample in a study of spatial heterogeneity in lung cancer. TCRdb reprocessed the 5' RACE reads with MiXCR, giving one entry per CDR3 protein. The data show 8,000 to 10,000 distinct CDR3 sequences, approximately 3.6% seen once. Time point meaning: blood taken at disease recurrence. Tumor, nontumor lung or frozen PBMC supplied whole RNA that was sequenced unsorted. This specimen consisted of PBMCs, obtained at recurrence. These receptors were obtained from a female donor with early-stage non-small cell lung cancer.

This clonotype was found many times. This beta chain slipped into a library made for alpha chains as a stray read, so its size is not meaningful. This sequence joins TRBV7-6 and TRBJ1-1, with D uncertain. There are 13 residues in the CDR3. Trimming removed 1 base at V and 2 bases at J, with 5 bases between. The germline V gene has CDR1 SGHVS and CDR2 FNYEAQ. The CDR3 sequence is CASSLDVNTEAFF. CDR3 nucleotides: TGTGCCAGCAGCTTAGATGTAAACACTGAAGCTTTCTTT. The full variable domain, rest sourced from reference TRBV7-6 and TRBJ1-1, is GAGVSQSPRYKVTKRGQDVALRCDPISGHVSLYWYRQALGQGPEFLTYFNYEAQQDKSGLPNDRFSAERPEGSISTLTIQRTEQRDSAMYRCASSLDVNTEAFFGQGTRLTVV.

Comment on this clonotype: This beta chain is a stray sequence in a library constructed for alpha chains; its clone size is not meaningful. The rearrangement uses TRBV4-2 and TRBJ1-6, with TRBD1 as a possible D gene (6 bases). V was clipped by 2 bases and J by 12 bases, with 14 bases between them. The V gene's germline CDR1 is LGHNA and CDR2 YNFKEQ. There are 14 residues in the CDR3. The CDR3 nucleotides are TGTGCCAGCAGCCAAACGGGACAAGGCAAACCCCTCCACTTT. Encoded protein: CASSQTGQGKPLHF.

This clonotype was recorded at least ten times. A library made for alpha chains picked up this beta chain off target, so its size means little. The CDR3: CASSVATGQGGAFF. DNA of the CDR3: TGTGCCAGCAGCGTAGCTACGGGACAGGGGGGAGCTTTCTTT. J is TRBJ1-1 and V is TRBV9, with TRBD1 matching over 11 bases. The CDR3 is 14 amino acids. The germline CDR1 and CDR2 sequences are SGDLS and YYNGEE. Trimming at V came to 0 bases and at J to 10 bases, leaving 5 bases not matched to a gene.

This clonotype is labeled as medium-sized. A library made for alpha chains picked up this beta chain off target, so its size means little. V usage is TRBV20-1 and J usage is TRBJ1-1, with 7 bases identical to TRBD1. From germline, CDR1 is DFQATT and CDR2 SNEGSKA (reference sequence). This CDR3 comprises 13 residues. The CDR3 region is CRVNRGADTEAFF. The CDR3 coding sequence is TGCAGGGTCAACAGGGGCGCGGACACTGAAGCTTTCTTT.

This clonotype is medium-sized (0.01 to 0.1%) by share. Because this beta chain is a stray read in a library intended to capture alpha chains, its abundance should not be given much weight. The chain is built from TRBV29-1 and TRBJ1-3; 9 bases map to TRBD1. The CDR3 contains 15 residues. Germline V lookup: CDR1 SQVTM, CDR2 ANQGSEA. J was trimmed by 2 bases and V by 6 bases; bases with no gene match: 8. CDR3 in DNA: TGCAGCGTCGCCACGGACAGGGGACCTGGAAACACCATATATTTT. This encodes CSVATDRGPGNTIYF.

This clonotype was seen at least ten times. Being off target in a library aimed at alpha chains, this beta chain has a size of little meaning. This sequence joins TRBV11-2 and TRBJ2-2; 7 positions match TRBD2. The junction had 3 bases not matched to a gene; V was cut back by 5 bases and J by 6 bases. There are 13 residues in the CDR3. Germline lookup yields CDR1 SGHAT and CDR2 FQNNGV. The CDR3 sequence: CASSLGLAGELFF. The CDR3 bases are TGTGCCAGCAGCCTTGGACTAGCCGGGGAGCTGTTTTTT.